This T cell receptor beta chain derives from a study of shared clonotypes between healthy human individuals. Study-wide background: Per donor, three plates held CD4 naive cells, three held CD4 memory, two held CD8 naive and one held CD8 memory.

Over several immunoSEQ plates, each subset's genomic DNA was distributed in even portions. Source study methods: In the immunoSEQ data, sequences were junction-only and lacked quality scores, so filtering differed. Assay used: immunoSEQ multiplex PCR; TCRdb lists only in-frame clones, some missing. Clone size and the V and J calls come from that table; the DNA yielded D and trimming. The sample includes some 2,100,000 clones, more than 90% of them seen just once. Germline values: CDR1 WSHSY, CDR2 SAAADI. The CDR3 has 19 residues. Germline trimming cut 2 bases from V and 1 base from J; bases unmatched to any gene: 16.

The specimen was naive CD4+ T cells sorted from blood. Subset: CD45RA+ positively selected. This TCR was recovered from a man aged 18 to 29 in good health. This chain uses TRBV10-2 with TRBJ2-5; 7 bases agree with TRBD2. The CDR3: CASSEMESGGLAVQETQYF. The CDR3 bases are TGCGCCAGCAGTGAGATGGAGTCTGGAGGGCTAGCGGTCCAAGAGACCCAGTACTTC.